These 5 T cell receptor beta chains originate from one sample sequenced in a study of blood T cell repertoires in COVID-19. The protocol was immunoSEQ multiplex PCR, while the TCRdb copy is restricted to in-frame clones and leaves out a portion. The sample gives 150,000 to 200,000 clones, 85% to 90% of which show up once; 7% is in the top ten. Sequenced material: peripheral blood. The receptors shown here come from a woman older than 75 in a cohort sampled during active or convalescent COVID-19.

The chain employs TRBV5-1 and TRBJ2-2; 7 bases match TRBD1. CDR1 and CDR2 (germline): SGHRS, YFSETQ. This CDR3 spans 16 amino acids. V shed 4 bases, J shed 1 base, and the junction held 7 bases outside the gene matches. The CDR3 DNA reads TGCGCCAGCAGCCCCTGGACAGGCCTGAACACCGGGGAGCTGTTTTTT. Its translation is CASSPWTGLNTGELFF.

Only one count was recorded for this clone. The rearrangement links TRBV19 to TRBJ2-3; 7 positions agree with TRBD1. Germline V gives CDR1 LNHDA, CDR2 SQIVND (reference sequence). With 10 bases clipped from V and 7 bases from J, the junction kept 17 bases outside the gene matches. The CDR3 is 15 amino acids. The CDR3 is CATLTEGASKNTQYF. DNA of the CDR3: TGTGCCACCCTAACCGAGGGGGCGAGTAAAAATACGCAGTATTTT.

This clone was seen at least ten times. The J gene is TRBJ2-7, the V gene TRBV11-2; 7 bases are shared with TRBD1. The CDR3 extends over 14 amino acids. Germline assignment: CDR1 SGHAT and CDR2 FQNNGV. With V trimmed by 5 bases and J by 4 bases, 8 bases remained unmatched. The CDR3 region is CASSADRRLYEQYF. In nucleotides, the CDR3 is TGTGCCAGCAGCGCGGACAGGCGACTTTACGAGCAGTACTTC.

The CDR3 is CASSLVLDAGGYQETQYF. For the CDR3, the DNA is TGCGCCAGCAGCTTGGTCTTGGATGCAGGAGGGTACCAAGAGACCCAGTACTTC. The chain recombines TRBV5-1 with TRBJ2-5, with TRBD2 as a possible D gene (6 bases). The CDR3 spans 18 residues. V was pared by 0 bases and J by 0 bases, with 18 bases between. The germline CDR1 and CDR2 sequences are SGHRS and YFSETQ.

The chain joins TRBV5-1 to TRBJ2-5; D remains ambiguous. The CDR3 totals 15 residues. Germline CDR1 and CDR2: SGHRS and YFSETQ. With 3 bases removed from V and 0 bases from J, the gap between germline ends came to 12 bases. The DNA for the CDR3 is TGCGCCAGCAGCTCAACCCAATACTACCAAGAGACCCAGTACTTC. This codes for CASSSTQYYQETQYF.